Each of the 18 T cell receptor beta chains below was sequenced from the same sample in a study of blood T cells in healthy people across ages. PCR was performed a second time for roughly 7 to 12 cycles using a sample-barcoded 5' primer and a J-beta primer mix. TCRdb processed the 5' RACE reads anew with MiXCR; each CDR3 protein has one entry. This repertoire shows about 1,000,000 distinct CDR3 sequences, less than 50% found once; its top ten account for under 20%. The sequenced sample was blood. The origin of the receptors is a woman aged 60-75 years in good health.

This clonotype has only a few counts. The rearrangement links TRBV28 to TRBJ2-3; D may be TRBD2 (6 bases). The CDR3 is 12 residues long. The V gene's germline CDR1 is MDHEN and CDR2 SYDVKM. V lost 5 bases and J lost 4, with 7 bases in between. For the CDR3, the DNA is TGTGCCAGCAGTCGGGAGCCAGATACGCAGTATTTT. This gives the protein CASSREPDTQYF.

This chain uses TRBV5-1 with TRBJ2-4, with D perhaps assigned TRBD1 or TRBD2 (6 bases each). This CDR3 is 16 amino acids long. V lost 0 bases and J lost 2, with 12 bases in between. Germline V gene lookup returns CDR1 SGHRS and CDR2 YFSETQ. The CDR3 DNA sequence: TGCGCCAGCAGCTTGGCCGGGGGCGCAACCAAAAACATTCAGTACTTC. It translates to CASSLAGGATKNIQYF.

This clonotype has a handful of counts. This chain joins TRBV7-3 and TRBJ2-2; D not certain. V was pared by 5 bases and J by 2 bases, with 6 bases between. Germline-derived CDR1 and CDR2 are SGHTA and FQGTGA. There are 13 residues in the CDR3. This CDR3 reads CASSPGNTGELFF. The CDR3 nucleotides are TGTGCCAGCAGCCCCGGAAACACCGGGGAGCTGTTTTTT.

This clonotype appeared a few times. This rearrangement joins TRBV5-1 to TRBJ1-1, with D possibly matching TRBD1 (5 bases). In germline, CDR1 is SGHRS, CDR2 YFSETQ. This CDR3 contains 14 residues. V shed 2 bases and J shed 5 bases, with 13 bases lying between them. In nucleotides, the CDR3 is TGCGCCAGCAGCTTCGACAGCCCCAGGACTGAAGCTTTCTTT. Residues: CASSFDSPRTEAFF.

The chain has TRBV5-6 and TRBJ2-1; TRBD2 matches 14 bases. Trimming took 5 bases from V and 7 from J; bases not matched to a gene: 8. CDR1 SGHDT and CDR2 YYEEEE come from the germline V gene. This CDR3 contains 16 residues. CDR3 protein: CASRRTSGRLGNEQFF. Here the CDR3 DNA reads TGTGCCAGCAGGAGGACTAGCGGGAGGCTGGGAAATGAGCAGTTCTTC.

This clonotype was counted only a few times. This chain joins TRBV3-1 and TRBJ2-7; TRBD1 might be the D (5 bases). With 0 bases removed from V and 7 bases from J, the gap between germline ends came to 13 bases. In germline, CDR1 is LGHDT, CDR2 YNNKEL (reference sequence). CDR3 length: 14 residues. This chain's CDR3 is CASSQDRQGWEQYF. In DNA form, the CDR3 reads TGTGCCAGCAGCCAAGATCGTCAGGGATGGGAGCAGTACTTC.

This clonotype was counted between two and nine times. The V gene is TRBV13, the J gene TRBJ2-4; 7 bases line up with TRBD1. Trimming at V came to 4 bases and at J to 1 base, leaving 13 bases not matched to a gene. This CDR3 is 18 amino acids long. Germline values: CDR1 PRHDT, CDR2 FYEKMQ (reference sequence). Written as DNA, the CDR3 is TGTGCCAGCAGCTCATGGACAGGCCAAGACGGGGCCAAAAACATTCAGTACTTC. Encoded protein: CASSSWTGQDGAKNIQYF.

The chain joins TRBV20-1 to TRBJ1-2; D is undetermined. The CDR3 has 15 amino acids. CDR1 DFQATT and CDR2 SNEGSKA come from the germline V gene (reference sequence). V dropped 0 bases and J dropped 1 base, with 12 bases sitting between them. The CDR3 region has the DNA TGCAGTGCTAGAGATGTGAGGGAGATTAACTATGGCTACACCTTC. Encoded protein: CSARDVREINYGYTF.

The V and J genes are TRBV12-3 or TRBV12-4 and TRBJ2-7; 9 bases match TRBD2. This CDR3 region has 16 residues. V shed 5 bases, J shed 5 bases, and the junction held 13 bases outside the gene matches. The DNA of the CDR3 is TGTGCCAGCAGTCCCTCCCCGCGGGAGGGCTTCCACGAGCAGTACTTC. Amino acids: CASSPSPREGFHEQYF.

The chain is built from TRBV6-6 and TRBJ1-4, with TRBD1 matching 7 bases. The CDR3 extends over 14 amino acids. The germline gives CDR1 MNHNY, CDR2 SVGAGI (reference sequence). The junction had 7 bases not matched to a gene; V was cut back by 6 bases and J by 6 bases. Written as DNA, the CDR3 is TGTGCCAGCAGAACCAGGGGGTCTTATGAAAAACTGTTTTTT. It encodes CASRTRGSYEKLFF.

The chain joins TRBV7-2 to TRBJ2-5; TRBD2 matches at 7 bases. V lost 8 bases, J lost 4 bases, and 7 bases stayed unmatched. The CDR3 is 13 residues long. The V gene's germline CDR1 is SGHTA and CDR2 FQGNSA. The CDR3 nucleotides are TGTGCCAGCTCCCAGACTAGCCTAGAGACCCAGTACTTC. Protein sequence: CASSQTSLETQYF.

This clonotype has a count of ten or more. A much larger clone differs from this one at a single base, so this may be a read error. This chain connects TRBV7-2 to TRBJ2-4; 8 bases fit TRBD1. The CDR3 is 16 residues long. The V gene's germline CDR1 is SGHTA and CDR2 FQGNSA. V shed 1 base, J shed 6 bases, and the junction held 8 bases outside the gene matches. CDR3 residues: CASSLGGRGQLNIQYF. The DNA for the CDR3 is TGTGCCAGCAGCTTAGGGGGCAGGGGGCAGTTAAACATTCAGTACTTC.

The sample holds one count of this clonotype. The chain recombines TRBV28 with TRBJ1-3; D not certain. The CDR3 spans 15 residues. The germline V gene has CDR1 MDHEN and CDR2 SYDVKM. The V and J ends lost 4 bases and 0 bases respectively, with 10 bases between them. The CDR3 nucleotides read TGTGCCAGCAGTTCCATTCCTTTCTCTGGAAACACCATATATTTT. It codes for CASSSIPFSGNTIYF.

V and J are TRBV28 and TRBJ1-6; D remains unclear. The CDR3 has 14 residues. The V end was cut by 6 bases, the J end by 4 bases, with 10 bases between. Germline lookup yields CDR1 MDHEN and CDR2 SYDVKM. CDR3 region: CASSLSGYNSPLHF. Here the CDR3 DNA reads TGTGCCAGCAGCCTGAGTGGGTATAATTCACCCCTCCACTTT.

V and J are TRBV15 and TRBJ2-1; no clear D. The CDR3 has 16 amino acids. The germline V gene has CDR1 LNHNV and CDR2 YYDKDF (reference sequence). The V gene lost 0 bases and the J gene lost 2 bases, with 11 bases spanning the gap. CDR3 DNA sequence: TGTGCCACCAGCAGAGATCAGGCAGCTGCCTACAATGAGCAGTTCTTC. Encoded protein: CATSRDQAAAYNEQFF.

The V and J genes are TRBV24-1 and TRBJ2-7, with TRBD2 matching 10 bases. The V gene's germline CDR1 is KGHDR and CDR2 SFDVKD. The ends lost 2 bases at V and 3 bases at J; junction bases unmatched: 3. The CDR3 has 15 residues. The CDR3 sequence: CATSDSSGRLYEQYF. The CDR3 DNA reads TGTGCCACCAGTGATTCTAGCGGGAGACTCTACGAGCAGTACTTC.

The genes are TRBV19 and TRBJ2-6; no clear D. Germline lookup yields CDR1 LNHDA and CDR2 SQIVND (reference sequence). CDR3 length: 17 residues. V lost 5 bases, J lost 0 bases, and 14 bases lay in between. The CDR3 region is CASSPGPNNSGANVLTF. The CDR3 DNA reads as TGTGCCAGTAGTCCGGGCCCTAATAACTCTGGGGCCAACGTCCTGACTTTC.

The V and J genes are TRBV15 and TRBJ1-6; D is unresolved. Trimming cost V 0 bases and J 7 bases, with 13 bases left between them. Germline CDR1 and CDR2: LNHNV and YYDKDF (reference sequence). The CDR3 extends over 16 amino acids. DNA of the CDR3: TGTGCCACCAGCAGAGATTTTGGTGGATGGAATTCACCCCTCCACTTT. This gives the protein CATSRDFGGWNSPLHF.